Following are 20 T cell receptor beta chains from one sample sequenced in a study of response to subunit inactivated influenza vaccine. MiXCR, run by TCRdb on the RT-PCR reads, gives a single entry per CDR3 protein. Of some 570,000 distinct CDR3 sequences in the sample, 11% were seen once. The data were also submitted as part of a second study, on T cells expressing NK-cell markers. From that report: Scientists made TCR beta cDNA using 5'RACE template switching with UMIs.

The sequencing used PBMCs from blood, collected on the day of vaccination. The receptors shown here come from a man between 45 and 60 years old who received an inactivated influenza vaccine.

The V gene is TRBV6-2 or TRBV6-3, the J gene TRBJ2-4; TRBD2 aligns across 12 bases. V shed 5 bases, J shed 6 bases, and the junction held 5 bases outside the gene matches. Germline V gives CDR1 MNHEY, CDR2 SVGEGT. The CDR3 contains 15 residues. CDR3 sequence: CASSTLAGGINIQYF. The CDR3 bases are TGTGCCAGCAGTACCCTAGCGGGAGGGATAAACATTCAGTACTTC.

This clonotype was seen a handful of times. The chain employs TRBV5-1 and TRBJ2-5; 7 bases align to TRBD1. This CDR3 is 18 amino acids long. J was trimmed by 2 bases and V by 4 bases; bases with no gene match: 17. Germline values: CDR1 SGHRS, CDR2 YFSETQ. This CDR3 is CASSSTGTAIIVQETQYF. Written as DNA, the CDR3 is TGCGCCAGCAGCAGTACCGGGACAGCAATTATTGTTCAAGAGACCCAGTACTTC.

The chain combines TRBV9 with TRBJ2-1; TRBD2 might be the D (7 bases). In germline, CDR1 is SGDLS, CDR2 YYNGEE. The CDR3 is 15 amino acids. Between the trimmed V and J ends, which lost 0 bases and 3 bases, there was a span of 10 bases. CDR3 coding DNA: TGTGCCAGCAGCGTAGGGGAGGGACACTACAATGAGCAGTTCTTC. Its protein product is CASSVGEGHYNEQFF. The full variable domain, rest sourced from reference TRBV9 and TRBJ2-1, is DSGVTQTPKHLITATGQRVTLRCSPRSGDLSVYWYQQSLDQGLQFLIQYYNGEERAKGNILERFSAQQFPDLHSELNLSSLELGDSALYFCASSVGEGHYNEQFFGPGTRLTVL.

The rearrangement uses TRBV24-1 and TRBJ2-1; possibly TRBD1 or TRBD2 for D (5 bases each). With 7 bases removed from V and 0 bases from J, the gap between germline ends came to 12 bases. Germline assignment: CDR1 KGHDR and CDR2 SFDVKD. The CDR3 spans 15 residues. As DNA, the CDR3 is TGTGCCACCAGCCTCGGGACCCTCTCCTACAATGAGCAGTTCTTC. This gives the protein CATSLGTLSYNEQFF.

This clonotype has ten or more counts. The CDR3 protein is CSTVRGSADTQYF. The CDR3 nucleotides read TGCAGCACCGTCAGGGGCAGTGCAGATACGCAGTATTTT. This chain links TRBV29-1 with TRBJ2-3, with a tentative D call TRBD1 (6 bases). V was cut by 8 bases and J by 4 bases, with 16 bases left in between. The CDR3 is 13 amino acids. CDR1 is SQVTM, CDR2 ANQGSEA, per germline.

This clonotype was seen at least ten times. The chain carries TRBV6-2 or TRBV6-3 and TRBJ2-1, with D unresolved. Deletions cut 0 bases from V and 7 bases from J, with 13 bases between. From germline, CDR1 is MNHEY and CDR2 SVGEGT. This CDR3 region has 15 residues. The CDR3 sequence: CASSYSKGVGNEQFF. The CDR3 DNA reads TGTGCCAGCAGTTACTCGAAGGGTGTGGGGAATGAGCAGTTCTTC.

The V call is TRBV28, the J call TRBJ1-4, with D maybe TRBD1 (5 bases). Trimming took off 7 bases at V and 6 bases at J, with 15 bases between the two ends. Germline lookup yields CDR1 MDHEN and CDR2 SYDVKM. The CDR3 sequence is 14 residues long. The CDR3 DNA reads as TGTGCCAGCACCTCCGGGGCCAAAGATGAAAAACTGTTTTTT. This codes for CASTSGAKDEKLFF.

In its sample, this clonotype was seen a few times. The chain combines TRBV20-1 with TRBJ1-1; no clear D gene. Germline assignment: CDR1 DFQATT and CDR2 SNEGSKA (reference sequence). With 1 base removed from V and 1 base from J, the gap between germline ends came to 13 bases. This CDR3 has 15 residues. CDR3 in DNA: TGCAGTGCTAGAGCTCTCGACGGAAAGAACACTGAAGCTTTCTTT. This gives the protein CSARALDGKNTEAFF.

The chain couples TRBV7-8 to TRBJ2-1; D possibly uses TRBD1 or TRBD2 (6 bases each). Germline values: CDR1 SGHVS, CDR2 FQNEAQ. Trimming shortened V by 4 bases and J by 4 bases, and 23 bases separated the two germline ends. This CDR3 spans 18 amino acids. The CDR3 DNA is TGTGCCAGCAGCTACATCGGACGGAGGGGGGAAAATTACAATGAGCAGTTCTTC. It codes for CASSYIGRRGENYNEQFF.

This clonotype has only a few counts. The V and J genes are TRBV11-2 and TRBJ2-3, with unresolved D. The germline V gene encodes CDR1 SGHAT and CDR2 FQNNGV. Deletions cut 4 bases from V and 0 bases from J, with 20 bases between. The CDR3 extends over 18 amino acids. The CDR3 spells CASSSWARTENSTDTQYF. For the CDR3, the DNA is TGTGCCAGCAGCTCCTGGGCCCGTACAGAGAATAGCACAGATACGCAGTATTTT.

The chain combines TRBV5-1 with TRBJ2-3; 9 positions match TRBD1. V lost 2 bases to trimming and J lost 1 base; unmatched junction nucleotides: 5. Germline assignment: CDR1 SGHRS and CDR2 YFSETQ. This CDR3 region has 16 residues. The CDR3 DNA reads TGCGCCAGCAGCTTCAGACAGGGGGGAGGCACAGATACGCAGTATTTT. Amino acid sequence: CASSFRQGGGTDTQYF.

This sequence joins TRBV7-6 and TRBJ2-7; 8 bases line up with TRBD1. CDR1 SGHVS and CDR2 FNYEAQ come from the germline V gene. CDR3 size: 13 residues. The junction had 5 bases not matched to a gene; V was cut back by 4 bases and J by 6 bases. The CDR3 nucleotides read TGTGCCAGCAGCTCGAAGGACAGGGCCGAGCAGTACTTC. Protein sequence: CASSSKDRAEQYF.

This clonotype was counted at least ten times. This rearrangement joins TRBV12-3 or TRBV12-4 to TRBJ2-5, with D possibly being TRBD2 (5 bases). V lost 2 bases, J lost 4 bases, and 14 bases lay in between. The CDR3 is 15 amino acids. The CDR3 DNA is TGTGCCAGCAGTTTAAGAGGGCGGTTTGCAGAGACCCAGTACTTC. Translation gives CASSLRGRFAETQYF.

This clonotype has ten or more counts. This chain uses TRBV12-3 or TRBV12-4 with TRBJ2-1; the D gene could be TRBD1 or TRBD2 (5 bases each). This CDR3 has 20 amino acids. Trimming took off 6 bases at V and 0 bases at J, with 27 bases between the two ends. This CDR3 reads CASSHPGKGPVESSYNEQFF. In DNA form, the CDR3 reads TGTGCCAGCAGCCACCCCGGCAAGGGACCGGTCGAAAGCTCCTACAATGAGCAGTTCTTC.

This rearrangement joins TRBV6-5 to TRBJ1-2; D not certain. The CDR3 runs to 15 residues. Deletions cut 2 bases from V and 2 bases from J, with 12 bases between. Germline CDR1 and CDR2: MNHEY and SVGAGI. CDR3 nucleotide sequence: TGTGCCAGCAGTTACCCGACTGGGCTGAACTATGGCTACACCTTC. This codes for CASSYPTGLNYGYTF.

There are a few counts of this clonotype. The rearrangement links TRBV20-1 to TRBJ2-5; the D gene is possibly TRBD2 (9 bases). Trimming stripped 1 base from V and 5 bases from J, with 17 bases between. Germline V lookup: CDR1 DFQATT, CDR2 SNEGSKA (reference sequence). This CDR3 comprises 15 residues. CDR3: CSARGSGGQVETQYF. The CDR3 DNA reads TGCAGTGCTAGAGGTAGCGGGGGACAGGTTGAGACCCAGTACTTC.

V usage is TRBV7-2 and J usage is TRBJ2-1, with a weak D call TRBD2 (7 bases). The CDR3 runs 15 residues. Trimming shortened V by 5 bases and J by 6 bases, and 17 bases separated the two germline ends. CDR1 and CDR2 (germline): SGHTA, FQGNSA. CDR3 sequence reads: CASSPIRGAINEQFF. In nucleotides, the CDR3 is TGTGCCAGCAGCCCCATTCGGGGGGCCATCAATGAGCAGTTCTTC. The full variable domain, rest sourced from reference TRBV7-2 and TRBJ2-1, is GAGVSQSPSNKVTEKGKDVELRCDPISGHTALYWYRQSLGQGLEFLIYFQGNSAPDKSGLPSDRFSAERTGGSVSTLTIQRTQQEDSAVYLCASSPIRGAINEQFFGPGTRLTVL.

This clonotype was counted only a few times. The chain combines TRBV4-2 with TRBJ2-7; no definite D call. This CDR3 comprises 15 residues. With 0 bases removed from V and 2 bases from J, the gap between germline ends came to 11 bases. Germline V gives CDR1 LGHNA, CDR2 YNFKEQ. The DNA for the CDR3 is TGTGCCAGCAGCCAAGATAAGGGAAAAGCCTACGAGCAGTACTTC. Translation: CASSQDKGKAYEQYF.

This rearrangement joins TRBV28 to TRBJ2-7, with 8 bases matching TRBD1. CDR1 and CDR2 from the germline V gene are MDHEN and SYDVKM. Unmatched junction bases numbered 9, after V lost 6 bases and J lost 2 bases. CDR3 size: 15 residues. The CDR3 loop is CASSFFGDRPYEQYF. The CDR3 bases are TGTGCCAGCAGCTTCTTTGGGGACAGGCCCTACGAGCAGTACTTC.

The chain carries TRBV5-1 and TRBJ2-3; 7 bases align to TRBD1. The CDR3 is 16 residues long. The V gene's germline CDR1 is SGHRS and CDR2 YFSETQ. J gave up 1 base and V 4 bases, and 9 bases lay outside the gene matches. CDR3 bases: TGCGCCAGCAGCCTCCAGACAGGGCTGGGCACAGATACGCAGTATTTT. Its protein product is CASSLQTGLGTDTQYF. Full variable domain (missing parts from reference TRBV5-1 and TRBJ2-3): KAGVTQTPRYLIKTRGQQVTLSCSPISGHRSVSWYQQTPGQGLQFLFEYFSETQRNKGNFPGRFSGRQFSNSRSEMNVSTLELGDSALYLCASSLQTGLGTDTQYFGPGTRLTVL.